This T cell receptor (beta chain) stems from a study of T cell repertoires in cytomegalovirus infection. V lost 5 bases to trimming and J lost 4 bases, with 17 bases between them. CDR3 length equals 16 residues. From germline, CDR1 is SGHTA and CDR2 FQGTGA. A single record per CDR3 protein comes from TCRdb applying MiXCR to the reads. The table has roughly 150,000 distinct CDR3 sequences, around 24% seen once; the top ten hold about a tenth. This receptor was obtained from a human donor in good health (CMV status not recorded). Some clones in this sample may be carry-over from other donors' samples. V is TRBV7-3 and J is TRBJ2-2, with D unresolved. Input material: PBMCs. The CDR3 nucleotides are TGTGCCAGCAGCCCGAGAGCCAGCCCCTCCACCGGGGAGCTGTTTTTT. Translating gives CASSPRASPSTGELFF.